This TCR beta chain was identified during a study of post-analysis software for immune sequencing data. Incorporated into the TCR beta cDNA libraries were unique molecular identifiers, which served to reduce PCR and sequencing biases. Via MiXCR, TCRdb re-called the PCR reads, giving one row per CDR3 protein. The sample lists roughly 600,000 distinct CDR3 sequences, roughly 40% occurring once. For this clonotype: The antigen is unknown.

Study-wide results and limits: Among roughly 5 TRBV segments more frequent in patients than controls were TRBV5-6, TRBV5-1 and TRBV20-1.

V was pared by 2 bases and J by 9 bases, with 11 bases between. Germline V gene lookup returns CDR1 SQVTM and CDR2 ANQGSEA. The CDR3 loop spans 12 amino acids. The J gene is TRBJ2-1, the V gene TRBV29-1; tentatively, D is TRBD2 (5 bases). The receptor was derived from a girl under 18 with multiple sclerosis. The sequenced sample consisted of blood. The chain's CDR3 is CSVEISRGEQFF. The CDR3, as DNA: TGCAGCGTTGAAATCTCTCGGGGTGAGCAGTTCTTC.